This TCR beta chain is drawn from a study of blood T cell repertoires in COVID-19. Study overall: The samples span acute and convalescent COVID-19 from the United States, Italy and Spain.

Using immunoSEQ multiplex PCR, the repertoire was profiled, and TCRdb retains in-frame clones only, with some absent. The sample carries about 72,000 clones, around 86% recorded once. V gave up 5 bases and J gave up 4 bases, with 20 bases separating them. Germline loops: CDR1 SEHNR, CDR2 FQNEAQ (reference sequence). The CDR3 sequence is 16 residues long. The V call is TRBV7-9, the J call TRBJ1-2, with TRBD1 as a possible D gene (5 bases). The sequence came from a man in his 70s with active or convalescent COVID-19. Source material: peripheral blood. CDR3 loop: CASSPITGGTGYGYTF. Written as DNA, the CDR3 is TGTGCCAGCAGCCCCATCACGGGGGGTACTGGCTATGGCTACACCTTC.